These T cell receptor beta chains were read from a single sample in a study of response to subunit inactivated influenza vaccine. TCRdb reprocessed the RT-PCR reads via MiXCR and lists one record per CDR3 protein. The data hold 450,000 to 700,000 distinct CDR3 sequences, with roughly 15% observed a single time. The input for sequencing was PBMCs from blood, taken less than 13 days after vaccination. The origin of the receptors is a man aged 45-65 years who received an inactivated influenza vaccine. The CDR3 runs from the conserved cysteine through the conserved F or W. D genes are given only for firm matches. Clone size is not always given. Where it is, it says once, few, many or a class for expanded clones.

TGTGCCAGCAGCTTTATCGCAGGGGGAGCCGGGGAGCTGTTTTTT,CASSFIAGGAGELFF,-,TRBD1,TRBV11-3,TRBJ2-2,15
TGTGCCAGCAGCCTACTGGGACTAGCGCTCGAGCAGTACTTC,CASSLLGLALEQYF,-,TRBD2,TRBV6-7,TRBJ2-7,14
TGTGCCAGCTCAGACCTACTAGCGGGGGGCTACAATGAGCAGTTCTTC,CASSDLLAGGYNEQFF,few,TRBD2,TRBV18,TRBJ2-1,16
TGCGCCAGCAGCGCGACAGGGTCTGGGGCCAACGTCCTGACTTTC,CASSATGSGANVLTF,few,TRBD1,TRBV5-1,TRBJ2-6,15
TGTGCCAGCCGTTCTCGCTACAATGAGCAGTTCTTC,CASRSRYNEQFF,few,-,TRBV6-2/TRBV6-3,TRBJ2-1,12
TGTGCCAGCAGTCCGTTCGACAGGGTCCACTATGGCTACACCTTC,CASSPFDRVHYGYTF,few,TRBD1,TRBV6-1,TRBJ1-2,15
TGTGCCAGCAGCCCGGGACATAACTCTGGAAACGCCATATATTTT,CASSPGHNSGNAIYF,-,-,TRBV2,TRBJ1-3,15
TGTGCCAGCAGTGACTCTCGAGACGGCTATGGCTACACCTTC,CASSDSRDGYGYTF,once,-,TRBV6-4,TRBJ1-2,14
TGTGCCAGTAGTTCTCGGACTAGCGGGAGGGATTACAATGAGCAGTTCTTC,CASSSRTSGRDYNEQFF,-,TRBD2,TRBV19,TRBJ2-1,17
TGTGCCAGCAGTGGATGGACGGCTAGCACAGATACGCAGTATTTT,CASSGWTASTDTQYF,few,-,TRBV6-1,TRBJ2-3,15